This is a list of T cell receptor beta chains from one sample in a study of CD8+CD57+ T cells in acquired aplastic anemia. TCRdb reanalysed the reads using MiXCR and keeps one entry per CDR3 protein. The data contain hundreds of thousands of distinct CDR3 sequences, approximately 70% of them singletons. Sequencing was carried out using sorted CD4+, CD8+, or CD8+CD57+ T cells (not recorded which) from PBMCs. The origin of the receptors is a human donor in good health, serving as a control. Each CDR3 is given with its conserved first and last residue. D genes are given only for firm matches. Not all rows give a size; the values are once, few, many and, for expanded clones, a class.

-,TRBV19,TRBJ1-6,-,TGTGCCAGTAGTATGCCGAGGTCAGTCAATTCACCCCTCCACTTT,CASSMPRSVNSPLHF
TRBD2,TRBV2,TRBJ2-3,many,TGTGCCAGCAGTGAAACCGGACTAGCGGGGGGATCCACAGATACGCAGTATTTT,CASSETGLAGGSTDTQYF
TRBD1,TRBV4-3,TRBJ1-2,many,TGCGCCAGCAGCTCAAGACAGGGACCCTCTATTGGCTACACCTTC,CASSSRQGPSIGYTF
-,TRBV5-2,TRBJ2-3,-,TGTGCCAGCAACCGGAGCAGGTATAGAAACACCCTGTATTTT,CASNRSRYRNTLYF
-,TRBV20-1,TRBJ1-3,-,TGCAGTGCTAAGGATACGACGGGGAACACCATATATTTT,CSAKDTTGNTIYF
-,TRBV9,TRBJ1-2,-,TGTGCCAGCAGCGTAGGGCGGGGGGGCTATAGCTACACCTTC,CASSVGRGGYSYTF
-,TRBV7-2,TRBJ1-1,-,TGCGCCAGCAGCTGGACTGCGACCACTGAAGCTTTCTTT,CASSWTATTEAFF
-,TRBV20-1,TRBJ1-2,-,TGCAGTGCTAGTGCGGCGGCTAACTATGGCTACACCTTC,CSASAAANYGYTF
-,TRBV7-8,TRBJ2-7,few,TGTGCCAGCAGCTACCGCCCCTACGAGCAGTACTTC,CASSYRPYEQYF
-,TRBV20-1,TRBJ2-3,-,TGCAGTGCTAGAGTCCTGCGAGGCGACACAGATACGCAGTATTTT,CSARVLRGDTDTQYF
TRBD1,TRBV9,TRBJ1-6,once,TGTGCCAGCAGCGTAGTCGACAGGGCGAATTCACCCCTCCACTTT,CASSVVDRANSPLHF
TRBD2,TRBV19,TRBJ2-7,-,TGTGCCAGTAGTATGGTGACTAGCGGTATCTACGAGCAGTACTTC,CASSMVTSGIYEQYF
-,TRBV25-1,TRBJ2-2,-,TGTGGCAGCAGTGCCGGGAGTGACACCGGGGAGCTGTTTTTT,CGSSAGSDTGELFF
-,TRBV20-1,TRBJ1-2,-,TGCAGTGCCCCCGACGACTATGGCTACACCTTC,CSAPDDYGYTF
-,TRBV20-1,TRBJ2-7,many,TGCAGTGCTAACCATCAGGGACCCGAGTACGAGCAGTACTTC,CSANHQGPEYEQYF
-,TRBV5-1,TRBJ2-1,-,TGCGCCAGCAGCCTAGTGGGTCAGGGAAACAATGAGCAGTTCTTC,CASSLVGQGNNEQFF
TRBD2,TRBV7-3,TRBJ2-3,-,TGTGCCAGCAGCGGGCGCCTTGGGGGGGGTACGCAGTATTTT,CASSGRLGGGTQYF
-,TRBV20-1,TRBJ1-2,-,TGCAGTGCCACCCCGGGGGACAATTCACATGGCTACACCTTC,CSATPGDNSHGYTF
-,TRBV20-1,TRBJ1-2,-,TGCAGTGCTAGAGATCAAGGCGCGGGCACAGGGACGGATGGCTACACCTTC,CSARDQGAGTGTDGYTF
-,TRBV7-6,TRBJ1-1,-,TGTGCCAGCAGACCATGGGCAGGGCGGGACACTGAAGCTTTCTTT,CASRPWAGRDTEAFF
-,TRBV9,TRBJ2-1,-,TGTGCCAGCAGCGTAGCAGGGGATGAGCAGTTCTTC,CASSVAGDEQFF
TRBD1,TRBV25-1,TRBJ1-6,few,TGTGCCAGCAGTGAGTCGGGACAGGGGGTTTACCGATATAATTCACCCCTCCACTTT,CASSESGQGVYRYNSPLHF
TRBD1,TRBV5-6,TRBJ2-2,-,TGTGCCAGCTGGGACAGGGCAGCCGCCGGGGAGCTGTTTTTT,CASWDRAAAGELFF
TRBD1,TRBV20-1,TRBJ1-2,many,TGCAGTGCTAGAGCTGGGACAGACTCTGGCTACACCTTC,CSARAGTDSGYTF
-,TRBV15,TRBJ1-6,-,TGTGCCACCAGCAGACAGGGTTCCTATAATTCACCCCTCCACTTT,CATSRQGSYNSPLHF
TRBD1,TRBV7-6,TRBJ1-6,-,TGTGCCAGCAGCCTGGTTTGGGACAGAGAAGAGACCCAGCACTTT,CASSLVWDREETQHF
-,TRBV5-1,TRBJ2-3,-,TGCGCCAGCAGCTTTCGAGAGAGTAACACTACGCAGTATTTT,CASSFRESNTTQYF
-,TRBV6-2/TRBV6-3,TRBJ1-1,-,TGTGCCAGCGTTCGGGGCCTTGGGGGGAACACTGAAGCTTTCTTT,CASVRGLGGNTEAFF
TRBD1,TRBV29-1,TRBJ1-5,many,TGCAGCGTCTCAGGGGGTGATCAGCCCCAGCATTTT,CSVSGGDQPQHF
-,TRBV15,TRBJ2-7,-,TGTGCCACCAACAGAGAGAACAGGGGGGGCGAGCAGTACTTC,CATNRENRGGEQYF
TRBD2,TRBV19,TRBJ2-1,once,TGTGCCAGTAGCAGCCTCGGGAGGACGGCTAACAATGAGCAGTTCTTC,CASSSLGRTANNEQFF
-,TRBV9,TRBJ1-2,-,TGTGCCAGCAGCGTGGGAGATAGCTATGGCTACACCTTC,CASSVGDSYGYTF
-,TRBV7-9,TRBJ1-1,-,TGTGCCAGCAGCTTAGCCGTCGAAGCAAGGGCTTTCTTT,CASSLAVEARAFF
-,TRBV9,TRBJ1-3,-,TGTGCCAGCAGCGCAAGACTCGACAAGGTCGCTGAAGTATATTTT,CASSARLDKVAEVYF
-,TRBV24-1,TRBJ2-7,-,TGTGCCACCAGTGACAGGGTTTCTAACGAGCAGTACTTC,CATSDRVSNEQYF
-,TRBV30,TRBJ2-7,many,TGTGCCTGGTCCACAGGGACCTACGAGCAGTACTTC,CAWSTGTYEQYF
-,TRBV5-8,TRBJ1-1,-,TGTGCCAGCAGCTTGAAGGAGGTGGCGCTGGTCACTGAAGCTTTCTTT,CASSLKEVALVTEAFF
TRBD1,TRBV6-5,TRBJ1-2,-,TGTGCCAGCAGTAGGGACAGTTACGGGCCACGGGGCTACACCTTC,CASSRDSYGPRGYTF
-,TRBV20-1,TRBJ2-1,-,TGCAGTCCTGAGGAATACCCTAGCGCCTACAATGAGCAGTTCTTC,CSPEEYPSAYNEQFF
TRBD1,TRBV30,TRBJ1-1,-,TGTGCCTGGAGCTTTCGCACGCGGGACAGGGGCAACACTGAAGCTTTCTTT,CAWSFRTRDRGNTEAFF
-,TRBV5-1,TRBJ2-6,-,TGCGCCAGCAGCGCCGGTCCCGCCGGGGGCACTGAAGCTTTC,CASSAGPAGGTEAF
-,TRBV9,TRBJ2-3,-,TGTGCCAGCGGCCAGGCCCGTGGCACAGATACGCAGTATTTT,CASGQARGTDTQYF
-,TRBV5-1,TRBJ2-7,-,TGTGCCAGCAGCTTGGCCACCAACCAGCAGTACTTC,CASSLATNQQYF
-,TRBV29-1,TRBJ2-7,-,TGCAGCGTTGAAGAGCCCCCATATAAGCAGTACTTC,CSVEEPPYKQYF
-,TRBV2,TRBJ1-4,-,TGTGCCAGCAGTGGCCTAGCGGGCGGCCATTCTGAAAAACTGTTTTTT,CASSGLAGGHSEKLFF
-,TRBV20-1,TRBJ2-6,-,TGCAGTGCTACCCCTCGGGGTGGGCACAACGTCCTGACTTTC,CSATPRGGHNVLTF
-,TRBV7-9,TRBJ1-2,-,TGTGCCAGCAGCCTCTTCCCCGGGACATCTGGCTACACCTTC,CASSLFPGTSGYTF
-,TRBV12-5,TRBJ1-2,-,TGTGCCAGCCCCCAGCAGGGGCTAGCTAACTATGGCTACACCTTC,CASPQQGLANYGYTF
TRBD2,TRBV5-6,TRBJ2-2,many,TGTGCCAGCAGTCGGACTAGTAGAACCGGGGAGCTGTTTTTT,CASSRTSRTGELFF
TRBD1,TRBV5-1,TRBJ2-5,many,TGCGCCAGCAGCGACGGGACAGTACAAGAGACCCAGTACTTC,CASSDGTVQETQYF
-,TRBV6-5,TRBJ2-7,many,TGTGCCAGCAGCCGGGAGCTAGCTTACGAGCAGTACTTC,CASSRELAYEQYF
-,TRBV7-2,TRBJ2-5,-,TGTGCCAGCAGCGTGCCCGCCGGCGTGAAGAGGGGTGACTTC,CASSVPAGVKRGDF